This TCR beta chain was found in a study of OX40 agonist ivuxolimab in advanced cancers. Across the study: A diagnosis of hepatocellular carcinoma, melanoma, renal cell or head and neck cancer was present in dose-escalation patients.

Sequencing was performed with immunoSEQ multiplex PCR; in TCRdb, only in-frame clones are kept and a portion is missing. The sample lists roughly 100,000 clones, less than 95% seen once, with roughly 1.6% in the top ten. At cycle 4 day 1, cycle 7 day 1, and baseline, blood was sampled. Germline assignment: CDR1 SQVTM and CDR2 ANQGSEA. The CDR3 consists of 13 residues. V lost 4 bases to trimming and J lost 7 bases, with 17 bases between them. This clone appeared a single time. Its matching antigen is unknown. Study-level findings and limits: Certain nonresponders likewise exhibited a low normalized T-cell clonal expansion.

The chain is built from TRBV29-1 and TRBJ2-7, with a tentative D call TRBD2 (5 bases). The source of this sequence is an adult with an advanced solid tumor such as melanoma, head and neck, liver or kidney cancer. Source: CD4+ or CD8+ T cells sorted from blood, taken in a trial of the OX40 agonist ivuxolimab. The CDR3, as DNA: TGCAGCGTTGCTGAGCTTTCCTCGGGGGAGCAGTACTTC. It encodes CSVAELSSGEQYF.